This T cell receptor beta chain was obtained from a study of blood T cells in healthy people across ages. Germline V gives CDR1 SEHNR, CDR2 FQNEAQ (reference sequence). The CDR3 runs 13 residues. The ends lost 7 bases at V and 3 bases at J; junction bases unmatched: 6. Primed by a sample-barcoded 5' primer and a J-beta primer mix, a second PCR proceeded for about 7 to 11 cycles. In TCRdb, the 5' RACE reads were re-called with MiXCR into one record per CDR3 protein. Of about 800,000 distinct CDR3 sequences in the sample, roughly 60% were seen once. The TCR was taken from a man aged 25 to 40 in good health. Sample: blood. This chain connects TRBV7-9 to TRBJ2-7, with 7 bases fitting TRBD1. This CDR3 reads CASTPTGFYEQYF. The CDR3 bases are TGTGCCAGCACGCCGACAGGGTTCTACGAGCAGTACTTC.